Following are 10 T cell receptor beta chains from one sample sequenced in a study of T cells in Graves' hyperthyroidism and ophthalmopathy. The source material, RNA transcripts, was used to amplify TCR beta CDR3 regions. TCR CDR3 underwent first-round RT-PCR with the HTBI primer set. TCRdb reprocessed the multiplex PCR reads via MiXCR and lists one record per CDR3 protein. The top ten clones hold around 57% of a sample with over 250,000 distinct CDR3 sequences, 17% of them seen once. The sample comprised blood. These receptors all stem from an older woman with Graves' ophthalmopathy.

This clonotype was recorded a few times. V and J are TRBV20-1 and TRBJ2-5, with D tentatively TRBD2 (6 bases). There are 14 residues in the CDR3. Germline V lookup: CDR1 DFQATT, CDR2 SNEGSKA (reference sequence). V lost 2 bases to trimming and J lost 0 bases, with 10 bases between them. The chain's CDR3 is CSARSGGNQETQYF. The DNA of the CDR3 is TGCAGTGCTAGAAGTGGGGGGAACCAAGAGACCCAGTACTTC.

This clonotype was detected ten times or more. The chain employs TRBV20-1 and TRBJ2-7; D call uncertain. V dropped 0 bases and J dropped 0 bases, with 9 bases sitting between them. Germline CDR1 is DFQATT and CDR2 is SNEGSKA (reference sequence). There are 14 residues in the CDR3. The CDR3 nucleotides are TGCAGTGCTAGAGATGGGCAGGCCTCCTACGAGCAGTACTTC. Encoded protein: CSARDGQASYEQYF.

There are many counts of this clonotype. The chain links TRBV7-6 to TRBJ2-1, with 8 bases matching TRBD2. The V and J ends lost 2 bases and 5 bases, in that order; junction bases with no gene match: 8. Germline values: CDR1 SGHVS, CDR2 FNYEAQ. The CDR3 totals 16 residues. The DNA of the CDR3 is TGTGCCAGCAGCTTAAAGGCTAGCGGGTATAACAATGAGCAGTTCTTC. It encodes CASSLKASGYNNEQFF. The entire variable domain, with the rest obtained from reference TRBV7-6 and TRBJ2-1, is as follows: GAGVSQSPRYKVTKRGQDVALRCDPISGHVSLYWYRQALGQGPEFLTYFNYEAQQDKSGLPNDRFSAERPEGSISTLTIQRTEQRDSAMYRCASSLKASGYNNEQFFGPGTRLTVL.

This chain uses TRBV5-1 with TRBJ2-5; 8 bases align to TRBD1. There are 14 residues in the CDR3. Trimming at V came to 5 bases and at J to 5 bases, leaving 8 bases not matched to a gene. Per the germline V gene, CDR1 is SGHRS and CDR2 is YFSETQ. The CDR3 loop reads CASRPGGHLETQYF. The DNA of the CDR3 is TGCGCCAGCAGACCAGGGGGCCACTTGGAGACCCAGTACTTC. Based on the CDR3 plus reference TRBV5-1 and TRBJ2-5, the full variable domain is KAGVTQTPRYLIKTRGQQVTLSCSPISGHRSVSWYQQTPGQGLQFLFEYFSETQRNKGNFPGRFSGRQFSNSRSEMNVSTLELGDSALYLCASRPGGHLETQYFGPGTRLLVL.

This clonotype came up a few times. CDR3 nucleotide sequence: TGCGCCAGCAGCACCATACAGGGGGCAGTCTTTGAAAAACTGTTTTTT. Encoded protein: CASSTIQGAVFEKLFF. This sequence joins TRBV5-1 and TRBJ1-4; 9 bases line up with TRBD1. The length of the CDR3 is 16 residues. Germline CDR1 and CDR2: SGHRS and YFSETQ. With V trimmed by 4 bases and J by 7 bases, 11 bases remained unmatched.

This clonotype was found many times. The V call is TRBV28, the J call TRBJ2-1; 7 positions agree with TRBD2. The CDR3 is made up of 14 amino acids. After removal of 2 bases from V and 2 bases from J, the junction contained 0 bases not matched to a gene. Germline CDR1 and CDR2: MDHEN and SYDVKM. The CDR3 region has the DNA TGTGCCAGCAGTTTAGCGGGAGCCTACAATGAGCAGTTCTTC. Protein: CASSLAGAYNEQFF. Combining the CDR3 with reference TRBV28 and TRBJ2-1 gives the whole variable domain DVKVTQSSRYLVKRTGEKVFLECVQDMDHENMFWYRQDPGLGLRLIYFSYDVKMKEKGDIPEGYSVSREKKERFSLILESASTNQTSMYLCASSLAGAYNEQFFGPGTRLTVL.

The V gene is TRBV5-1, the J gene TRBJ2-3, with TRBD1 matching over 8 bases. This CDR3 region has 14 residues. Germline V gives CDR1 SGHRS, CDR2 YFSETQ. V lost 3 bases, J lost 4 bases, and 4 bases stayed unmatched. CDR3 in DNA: TGCGCCAGCAGCTCCTCAGGGGGCCCAGATACGCAGTATTTT. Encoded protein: CASSSSGGPDTQYF.

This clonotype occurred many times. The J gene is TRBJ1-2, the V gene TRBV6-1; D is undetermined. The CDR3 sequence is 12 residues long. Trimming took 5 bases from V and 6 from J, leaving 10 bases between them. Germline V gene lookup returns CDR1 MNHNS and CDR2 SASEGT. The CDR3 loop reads CASSNGYDGYTF. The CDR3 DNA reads TGTGCCAGCAGTAATGGGTACGATGGCTACACCTTC.

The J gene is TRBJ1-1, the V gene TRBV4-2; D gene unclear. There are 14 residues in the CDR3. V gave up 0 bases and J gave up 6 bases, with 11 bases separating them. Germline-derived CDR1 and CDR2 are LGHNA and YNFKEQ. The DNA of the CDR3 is TGTGCCAGCAGCCAAGATTCCCCCGGCTCTGAAGCTTTCTTT. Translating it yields CASSQDSPGSEAFF.

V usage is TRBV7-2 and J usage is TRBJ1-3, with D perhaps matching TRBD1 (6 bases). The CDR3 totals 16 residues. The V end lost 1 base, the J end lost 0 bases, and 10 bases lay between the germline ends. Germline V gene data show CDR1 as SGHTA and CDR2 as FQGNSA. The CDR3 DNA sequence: TGTGCCAGCAGCTTAGGGACAGTAAGCTCTGGAAACACCATATATTTT. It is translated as CASSLGTVSSGNTIYF.